This TCR beta chain was captured in a study of T cells in Graves' hyperthyroidism and ophthalmopathy. Across 18 months, stable Graves' hyperthyroidism was marked by no progression to ophthalmopathy. Uncontrolled infections, other autoimmune diseases, pregnancy or lactation led to exclusion of patients. This clonotype appeared many times. Amplified regions were TCR beta CDR3 sequences from RNA transcripts. Carried out on the TCR CDR3, a first-round RT-PCR used the HTBI primer set. TCRdb reprocessed the multiplex PCR reads via MiXCR and lists one record per CDR3 protein. The repertoire includes under 300,000 distinct CDR3 sequences, around 15% of them detected once, and around 8% sits in the top ten. This CDR3 spans 11 amino acids. Trimming stripped 7 bases from V and 3 bases from J, with 6 bases between. Germline assignment: CDR1 MDHEN and CDR2 SYDVKM.

Sequencing was performed on blood. This receptor was taken from a woman between 35 and 50 years old with Graves' hyperthyroidism. The chain carries TRBV28 and TRBJ2-5; perhaps D is TRBD1 or TRBD2 (5 bases each). The CDR3 here is CASMGEETQYF. The CDR3 DNA follows: TGTGCCAGCATGGGGGAAGAGACCCAGTACTTC.